This T cell receptor beta chain originates from a study of T cells in Graves' hyperthyroidism and ophthalmopathy. The TCR beta CDR3 regions underwent amplification using RNA transcripts as the source. First-round RT-PCR of the TCR CDR3 relied on the HTBI primer set. TCRdb re-called the multiplex PCR reads with MiXCR, one entry per CDR3 protein. The sample yields around 800,000 distinct CDR3 sequences, roughly 40% seen once. This CDR3 contains 16 residues. After removal of 4 bases from V and 7 bases from J, the junction contained 16 bases not matched to a gene. Germline V lookup: CDR1 SGDLS, CDR2 YYNGEE. The PBMCs studied were ones that came from roughly 11 ml fresh peripheral blood.

The chain uses TRBV9 and TRBJ2-7; 8 nucleotides agree with TRBD2. The source of this sequence is a man younger than 35 with Graves' hyperthyroidism. The material sequenced was blood. This CDR3 reads CASSQELARGAGEQYF. The CDR3, as DNA: TGTGCCAGCAGCCAAGAATTGGCGCGGGGGGCGGGAGAGCAGTACTTC.